Shown below are 23 T cell receptor beta chains from a single sample sequenced in a study of blood T cell repertoires in COVID-19. Assay: immunoSEQ multiplex PCR; the TCRdb copy retains only in-frame clones and omits some. The sample has about 210,000 clones; around 83% are singletons. What was sequenced was peripheral blood. The source is a woman in her fifties or sixties with acute or convalescent COVID-19.

This chain joins TRBV6-5 and TRBJ2-7; 11 nucleotides agree with TRBD1. CDR1 MNHEY and CDR2 SVGAGI come from the germline V gene. The CDR3 is 16 amino acids. The V segment lost 2 bases and the J segment 2 bases; nucleotides outside the gene matches: 5. The CDR3 DNA reads TGTGCCAGCAGTTACCGGGACAGGGGGTCGGCCTACGAGCAGTACTTC. This sequence encodes CASSYRDRGSAYEQYF.

This chain links TRBV4-2 with TRBJ2-7; TRBD1 aligns across 7 bases. The CDR3 length is 18 residues. Germline CDR1 is LGHNA and CDR2 is YNFKEQ. V shed 0 bases and J 7 bases; nucleotides not matched to a gene: 18. CDR3 loop: CASSQETVSGGSFKEQYF. CDR3 DNA: TGTGCCAGCAGCCAAGAAACAGTATCAGGGGGAAGTTTTAAGGAGCAGTACTTC.

V and J are TRBV10-1 and TRBJ2-1, with D possibly being TRBD1 (6 bases). Per the germline V gene, CDR1 is WNHNN and CDR2 is SYGVQD (reference sequence). This CDR3 contains 13 residues. Trimming cost V 3 bases and J 6 bases, with 9 bases left between them. CDR3 DNA: TGCGCCAGCAGTGACGGACAGTCCAATGAGCAGTTCTTC. Amino acids: CASSDGQSNEQFF.

This clone was picked up a small number of times. The J gene is TRBJ1-4, the V gene TRBV5-4; 10 positions match TRBD1. In germline, CDR1 is SGHNT, CDR2 YYREEE (reference sequence). The CDR3 totals 16 residues. With 3 bases clipped from V and 6 bases from J, the junction kept 8 bases outside the gene matches. The CDR3 nucleotides are TGTGCCAGCAGCTCCCAACGGACAGGGGGGGATGAAAAACTGTTTTTT. Translated: CASSSQRTGGDEKLFF.

The chain is built from TRBV6-1 and TRBJ1-2, with 7 bases aligning to TRBD1. Per germline, CDR1 MNHNS and CDR2 SASEGT. V lost 1 base to trimming and J lost 4 bases; unmatched junction nucleotides: 6. The CDR3 is made up of 15 amino acids. In nucleotides, the CDR3 is TGTGCCAGCAGTGAAGATACAGGGGTTACCTATGGCTACACCTTC. Translated: CASSEDTGVTYGYTF.

The V call is TRBV18, the J call TRBJ2-1; 10 bases are a match to TRBD1. Trimming cost V 6 bases and J 3 bases; bases outside gene matches: 8. Germline CDR1 is KGHSH and CDR2 is LQKENI. The CDR3 runs to 16 residues. The chain's CDR3 is CASSPTGTGVYNEQFF. The CDR3 nucleotides are TGTGCCAGCTCTCCGACCGGGACAGGGGTCTACAATGAGCAGTTCTTC.

The chain carries TRBV5-6 and TRBJ2-3; the D is unclear. The CDR3 sequence is 14 residues long. Trimming took off 0 bases at V and 0 bases at J, with 5 bases between the two ends. CDR1 is SGHDT, CDR2 YYEEEE, per germline. CDR3 in DNA: TGTGCCAGCAGCTTGGCCCCGAGCACAGATACGCAGTATTTT. Its translation is CASSLAPSTDTQYF.

J is TRBJ2-5 and V is TRBV19, with D hard to call. This CDR3 has 13 residues. V was trimmed by 1 base and J by 2 bases, leaving 5 bases between them. CDR1 LNHDA and CDR2 SQIVND come from the germline V gene (reference sequence). The CDR3 here is CASSIVGQETQYF. The CDR3 DNA reads as TGTGCCAGTAGTATAGTCGGTCAAGAGACCCAGTACTTC.

The genes are TRBV7-6 and TRBJ2-7; the match to TRBD1 covers 7 bases. Germline trimming cut 5 bases from V and 0 bases from J; bases unmatched to any gene: 7. The CDR3 has 15 residues. In germline, CDR1 is SGHVS, CDR2 FNYEAQ. The CDR3 nucleotides read TGTGCCAGCAGCCAGGGGGACGGAACCTCCTACGAGCAGTACTTC. The encoded protein is CASSQGDGTSYEQYF.

J is TRBJ2-1 and V is TRBV5-1; TRBD2 matches at 12 bases. Trimming removed 0 bases from V and 2 bases from J; junction bases left unmatched: 0. The germline V gene encodes CDR1 SGHRS and CDR2 YFSETQ. This CDR3 region has 16 residues. The CDR3 spells CASSLGLAGAYNEQFF. As DNA, the CDR3 is TGCGCCAGCAGCTTGGGACTAGCGGGGGCCTACAATGAGCAGTTCTTC.

This sequence joins TRBV18 and TRBJ2-1; 14 nucleotides match TRBD2. The V gene's germline CDR1 is KGHSH and CDR2 LQKENI. The CDR3 runs to 16 residues. Trimming cost V 3 bases and J 6 bases; bases outside gene matches: 4. CDR3 loop: CASSPTSGRASNEQFF. The DNA for the CDR3 is TGTGCCAGCTCACCGACTAGCGGGAGGGCCTCCAATGAGCAGTTCTTC.

The chain couples TRBV5-1 to TRBJ2-3, with 16 bases matching TRBD2. The CDR3 is made up of 19 amino acids. Germline V gives CDR1 SGHRS, CDR2 YFSETQ. V lost 3 bases, J lost 0 bases, and 7 bases stayed unmatched. The DNA for the CDR3 is TGCGCCAGCAGCTCGCCCGGGACTAGCGGGAGGGCTAGCACAGATACGCAGTATTTT. Translating gives CASSSPGTSGRASTDTQYF.

The V call is TRBV2, the J call TRBJ1-4, with 9 positions matching TRBD1. There are 15 residues in the CDR3. Germline V gene data show CDR1 as SNHLY and CDR2 as FYNNEI. J was trimmed by 7 bases and V by 0 bases; bases with no gene match: 3. The CDR3 nucleotides read TGTGCCAGCAGTGAAGCGGGACAGGGAGGTGAAAAACTGTTTTTT. Translated: CASSEAGQGGEKLFF.

The CDR3, as DNA: TGCAGCGTCGGACTAGCGGGAGGGCCGAGCTCCTACAATGAGCAGTTCTTC. Its translation: CSVGLAGGPSSYNEQFF. J is TRBJ2-1 and V is TRBV29-1; 15 nucleotides line up with TRBD2. The CDR3 is 17 amino acids. J gave up 0 bases and V 6 bases, and 6 bases lay outside the gene matches. Germline V gene data show CDR1 as SQVTM and CDR2 as ANQGSEA.

The chain joins TRBV9 to TRBJ2-7; 7 bases are a match to TRBD1. CDR1 is SGDLS, CDR2 YYNGEE, per germline. V was pared by 3 bases and J by 3 bases, with 6 bases of the junction left unmatched. The CDR3 runs 14 residues. The CDR3, as DNA: TGTGCCAGCAGCGCTCGACAGGGTGACTACGAGCAGTACTTC. Its protein product is CASSARQGDYEQYF. The complete variable domain, with remaining parts taken from reference TRBV9 and TRBJ2-7, reads DSGVTQTPKHLITATGQRVTLRCSPRSGDLSVYWYQQSLDQGLQFLIQYYNGEERAKGNILERFSAQQFPDLHSELNLSSLELGDSALYFCASSARQGDYEQYFGPGTRLTVT.

The rearrangement uses TRBV6-2 or TRBV6-3 and TRBJ2-7; D gene unclear. This CDR3 has 16 amino acids. Trimming stripped 2 bases from V and 4 bases from J, with 18 bases between. In germline, CDR1 is MNHEY, CDR2 SVGEGT. The DNA for the CDR3 is TGTGCCAGCAGTTACCCCCCGGCTAGTCGTTGGTACGAGCAGTACTTC. Translated, it gives CASSYPPASRWYEQYF.

This rearrangement joins TRBV27 to TRBJ1-3; D is uncertain. Germline lookup yields CDR1 MNHEY and CDR2 SMNVEV (reference sequence). V lost 4 bases and J lost 4, with 17 bases in between. The CDR3 runs 16 residues. The CDR3 sequence is CASSSPQVPRGNTIYF. The CDR3 DNA follows: TGTGCCAGCAGTTCCCCCCAGGTCCCGAGAGGAAACACCATATATTTT.

This clone was seen a few times. The chain employs TRBV6-5 and TRBJ1-5, with D maybe TRBD1 (5 bases). Germline V lookup: CDR1 MNHEY, CDR2 SVGAGI. The V gene lost 7 bases and the J gene lost 7 bases, with 20 bases spanning the gap. The CDR3 extends over 15 amino acids. In DNA, the CDR3 is TGTGCCAGCAACCTCCGGGGGGGTAGCGGGCAGCCCCAGCATTTT. This encodes CASNLRGGSGQPQHF.

This rearrangement joins TRBV6-1 to TRBJ1-1, with D unresolved. V shed 4 bases and J shed 0 bases, with 15 bases lying between them. The CDR3 is 16 amino acids. Germline CDR1 and CDR2: MNHNS and SASEGT. Here the CDR3 DNA reads TGTGCCAGCAGTGGCGGGGATAAAGGGCTGAACACTGAAGCTTTCTTT. Protein sequence: CASSGGDKGLNTEAFF.

This clone turned up a few times. The chain couples TRBV5-1 to TRBJ2-3; 7 bases align to TRBD2. The CDR3 sequence is 16 residues long. The germline V gene has CDR1 SGHRS and CDR2 YFSETQ. V gave up 2 bases and J gave up 1 base; unmatched junction bases: 7. This chain's CDR3 is CASSLSGNFGTDTQYF. In nucleotides, the CDR3 is TGCGCCAGCAGCTTAAGCGGGAACTTCGGCACAGATACGCAGTATTTT.

This clone has more than one count but fewer than ten. The chain joins TRBV28 to TRBJ1-1; 9 bases are shared with TRBD1. The germline CDR1 and CDR2 sequences are MDHEN and SYDVKM. V was clipped by 4 bases and J by 5 bases; unmatched bases: 8. The CDR3 consists of 15 residues. The CDR3: CASSSPQGAKTEAFF. DNA of the CDR3: TGTGCCAGCAGTTCCCCACAGGGGGCGAAAACTGAAGCTTTCTTT.

The chain carries TRBV9 and TRBJ2-1, with 7 bases that match TRBD1. The V gene end was trimmed by 2 bases and the J gene end by 7 bases; junction bases not matched to a gene: 12. CDR3 length: 16 residues. Per the germline V gene, CDR1 is SGDLS and CDR2 is YYNGEE. CDR3: CASSVSDRALLNEQFF. DNA for the CDR3: TGTGCCAGCAGCGTCTCCGACAGGGCCCTTCTGAATGAGCAGTTCTTC.

The chain recombines TRBV7-9 with TRBJ2-7; the D is unclear. The CDR3 is made up of 16 amino acids. Germline values: CDR1 SEHNR, CDR2 FQNEAQ (reference sequence). Trimming removed 5 bases at V and 6 bases at J, with 23 bases between. In nucleotides, the CDR3 is TGTGCCAGCAGCGCCTCCTTTGTCCGGAGCCCTGCCGAGCAGTACTTC. Translating it yields CASSASFVRSPAEQYF.